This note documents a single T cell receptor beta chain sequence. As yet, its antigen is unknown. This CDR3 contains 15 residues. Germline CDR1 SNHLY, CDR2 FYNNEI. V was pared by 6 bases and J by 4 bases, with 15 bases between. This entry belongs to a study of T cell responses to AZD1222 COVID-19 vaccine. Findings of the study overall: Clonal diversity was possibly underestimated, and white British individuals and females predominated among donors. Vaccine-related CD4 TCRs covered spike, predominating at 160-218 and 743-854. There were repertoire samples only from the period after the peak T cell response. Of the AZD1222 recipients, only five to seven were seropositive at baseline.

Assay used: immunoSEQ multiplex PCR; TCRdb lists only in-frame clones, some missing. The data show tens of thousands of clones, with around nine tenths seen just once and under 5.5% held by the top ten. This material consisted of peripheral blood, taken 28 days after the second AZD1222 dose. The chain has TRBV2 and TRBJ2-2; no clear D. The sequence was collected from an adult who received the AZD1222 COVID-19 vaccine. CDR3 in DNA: TGTGCCAGCAGACTAAGGACGGGCTCCACCGGGGAGCTGTTTTTT. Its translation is CASRLRTGSTGELFF.